This T cell receptor (beta chain) was sequenced during a study of cytomegalovirus exposure and HLA in healthy donors. Study results and limitations: Reports showed the classifier diagnosing cytomegalovirus status with high specificity and sensitivity. As a later analysis showed, a missense DCLRE1C variant was linked to trimming of TCR beta V- and J-genes.

PCR involved 60 Vbeta and 13 Jbeta primers. Assay used: immunoSEQ multiplex PCR; TCRdb lists only in-frame clones, some missing. The table shows some 65,000 clones, with less than 70% occurring only once. The germline CDR1 and CDR2 sequences are MDHEN and SYDVKM. The CDR3 spans 15 residues. After removal of 7 bases from V and 6 bases from J, the junction contained 13 bases not matched to a gene. Regarding this clone: Its cognate antigen is unknown.

The source of this sequence is a man aged 25 to 40 in good health and CMV-seronegative. V gene TRBV28 combines with J gene TRBJ2-3; 7 bases agree with TRBD2. Sequenced sample: PBMCs. CDR3 nucleotides: TGTGCCAGCACTCTCGGGGAAGTCGGGGGGGATACGCAGTATTTT. Translation: CASTLGEVGGDTQYF.